This TCR beta chain is from a study of blood T cell repertoires in COVID-19. Study context: There were acute and convalescent COVID-19 samples, and they came from the United States, Italy and Spain.

Points on this clone: One end of the junction fails to match germline, which may point to a read error.

CDR1 is LNHNV, CDR2 YYDKDF, per germline (reference sequence). The CDR3 has 13 residues. Symptom resolution, clearance, or two negative PCRs marked the recovered donors of Cohort 3. Original analysis: Amplification of reference gene primers was used by the study to estimate nucleated cell counts. Assay used: immunoSEQ multiplex PCR; TCRdb lists only in-frame clones, some missing. From that table come the V and J calls and clone size; the DNA was used to work out D and trimming. Of nearly 350,000 clones listed, more than 75% are singletons. The chain links TRBV15 to TRBJ2-2; D may be TRBD2 (7 bases). Material for sequencing was PBMCs or T cells enriched from blood (not recorded which). This clonotype originated in a woman in her 30s who had recovered from COVID-19. The DNA for the CDR3 is TGTGCCACCAGCAGAGTTCCCGCCGGGGGGCGGAGTTTT. This sequence encodes CATSRVPAGGRSF. The complete variable domain, with remaining parts taken from reference TRBV15 and TRBJ2-2, reads DAMVIQNPRYQVTQFGKPVTLSCSQTLNHNVMYWYQQKSSQAPKLLFHYYDKDFNNEADTPDNFQSRRPNTSFCFLDIRSPGLGDTAMYLCATSRVPAGGRSFGEGSRLTVL.